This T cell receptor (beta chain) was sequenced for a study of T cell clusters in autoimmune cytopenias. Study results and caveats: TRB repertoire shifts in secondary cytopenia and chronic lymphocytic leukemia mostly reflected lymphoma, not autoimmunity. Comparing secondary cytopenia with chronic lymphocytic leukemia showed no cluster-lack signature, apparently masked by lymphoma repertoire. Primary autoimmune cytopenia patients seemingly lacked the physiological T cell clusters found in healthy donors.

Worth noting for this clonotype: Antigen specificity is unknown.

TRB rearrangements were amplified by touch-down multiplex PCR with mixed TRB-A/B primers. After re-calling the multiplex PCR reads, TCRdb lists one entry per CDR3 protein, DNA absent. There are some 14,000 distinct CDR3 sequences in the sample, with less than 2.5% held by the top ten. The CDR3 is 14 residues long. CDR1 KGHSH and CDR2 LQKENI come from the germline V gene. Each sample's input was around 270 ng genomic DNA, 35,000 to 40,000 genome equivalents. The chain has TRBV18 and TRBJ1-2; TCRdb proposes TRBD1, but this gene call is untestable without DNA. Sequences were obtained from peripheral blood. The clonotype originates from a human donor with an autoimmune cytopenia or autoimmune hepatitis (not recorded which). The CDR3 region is CASSPRTGGYGYTF.